This T cell receptor beta chain was sequenced in a study of T cells in Graves' hyperthyroidism and ophthalmopathy. Findings and caveats of the study: Ophthalmopathy cases were set apart from stable hyperthyroidism by a 13 V-J model.

This clonotype was counted many times. Its matching antigen is unknown. TCR beta CDR3 regions were amplified from RNA transcripts. In the first-round RT-PCR of the TCR CDR3, the HTBI primer set was used. Each CDR3 protein is one row after TCRdb ran MiXCR on the multiplex PCR reads. The sample gives 360,000 or so distinct CDR3 sequences, around 18% of which show up once; roughly a sixth is in the top ten. Sample: blood. The sequence derives from a woman aged 40 to 50 with Graves' ophthalmopathy.

Here the CDR3 reads CASSPAPGLAENYEQYF. CDR3 coding DNA: TGTGCCAGCAGCCCCGCCCCGGGACTAGCGGAGAACTACGAGCAGTACTTC. The V call is TRBV11-1, the J call TRBJ2-7; 11 nucleotides agree with TRBD2. This CDR3 region has 17 residues. V was clipped by 5 bases and J by 3 bases; unmatched bases: 12. Germline CDR1 is SGHAT and CDR2 is FQDESV (reference sequence).